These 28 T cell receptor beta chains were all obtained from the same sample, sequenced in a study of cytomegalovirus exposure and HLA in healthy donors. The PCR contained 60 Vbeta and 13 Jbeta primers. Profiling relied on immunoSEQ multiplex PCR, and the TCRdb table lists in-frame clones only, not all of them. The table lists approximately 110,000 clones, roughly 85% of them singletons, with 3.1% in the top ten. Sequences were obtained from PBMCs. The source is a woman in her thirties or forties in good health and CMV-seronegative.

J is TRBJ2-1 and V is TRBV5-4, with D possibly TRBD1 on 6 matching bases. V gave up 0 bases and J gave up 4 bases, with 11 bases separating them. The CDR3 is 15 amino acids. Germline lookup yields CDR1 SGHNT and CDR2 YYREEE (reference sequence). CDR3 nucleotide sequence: TGTGCCAGCAGCTTGGAACAGGGTTGGTACAATGAGCAGTTCTTC. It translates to CASSLEQGWYNEQFF.

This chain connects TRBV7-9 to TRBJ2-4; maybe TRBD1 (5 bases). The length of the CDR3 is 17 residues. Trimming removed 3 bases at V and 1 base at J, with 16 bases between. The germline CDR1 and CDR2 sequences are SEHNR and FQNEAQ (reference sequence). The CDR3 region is CASSLDLVGAAKNIQYF. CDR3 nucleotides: TGTGCCAGCAGCTTGGACCTGGTAGGGGCGGCCAAAAACATTCAGTACTTC.

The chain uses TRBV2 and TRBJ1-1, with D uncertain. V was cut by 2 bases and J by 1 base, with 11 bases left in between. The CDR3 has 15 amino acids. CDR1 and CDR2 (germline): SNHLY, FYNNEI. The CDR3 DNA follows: TGTGCCAGCAGTGAACTGGAGACGGAGAACACTGAAGCTTTCTTT. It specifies CASSELETENTEAFF.

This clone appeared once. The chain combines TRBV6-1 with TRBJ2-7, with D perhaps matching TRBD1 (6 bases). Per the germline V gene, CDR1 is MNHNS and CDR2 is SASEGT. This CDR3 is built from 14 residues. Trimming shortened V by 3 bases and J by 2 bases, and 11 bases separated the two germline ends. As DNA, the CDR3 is TGTGCCAGCAGTGACAGGGGTGGTCCCTACGAGCAGTACTTC. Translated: CASSDRGGPYEQYF.

The CDR3 region has the DNA TGTGCCAGCTCACCGGGGACAGGGGGATCCGGCTACACCTTC. It is translated as CASSPGTGGSGYTF. The chain employs TRBV18 and TRBJ1-2, with 11 bases aligning to TRBD1. V dropped 3 bases and J dropped 8; count of bases not matched to a gene: 5. Looked up from germline, CDR1 is KGHSH and CDR2 is LQKENI. This CDR3 has 14 amino acids.

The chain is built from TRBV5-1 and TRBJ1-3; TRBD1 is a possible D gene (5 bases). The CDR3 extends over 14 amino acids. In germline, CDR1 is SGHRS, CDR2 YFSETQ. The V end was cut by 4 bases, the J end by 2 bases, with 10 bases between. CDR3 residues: CASSGGGTGNTIYF. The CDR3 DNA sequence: TGCGCCAGCAGCGGCGGGGGGACTGGAAACACCATATATTTT.

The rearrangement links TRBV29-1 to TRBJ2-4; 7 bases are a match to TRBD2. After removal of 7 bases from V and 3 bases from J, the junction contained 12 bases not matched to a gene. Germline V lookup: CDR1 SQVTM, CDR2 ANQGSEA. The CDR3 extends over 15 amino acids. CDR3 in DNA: TGCAGCGCACTCCTAGGCGGGGGTCTCAAAAACATTCAGTACTTC. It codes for CSALLGGGLKNIQYF.

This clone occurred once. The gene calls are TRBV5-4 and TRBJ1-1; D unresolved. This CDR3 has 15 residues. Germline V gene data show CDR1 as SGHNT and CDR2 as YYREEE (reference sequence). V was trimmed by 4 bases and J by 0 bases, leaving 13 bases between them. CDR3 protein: CASSREVIMNTEAFF. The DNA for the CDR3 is TGTGCCAGCAGCCGCGAGGTCATCATGAACACTGAAGCTTTCTTT.

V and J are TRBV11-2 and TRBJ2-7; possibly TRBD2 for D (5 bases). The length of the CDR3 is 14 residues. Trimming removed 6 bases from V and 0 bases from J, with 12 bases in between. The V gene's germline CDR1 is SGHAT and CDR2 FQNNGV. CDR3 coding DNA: TGTGCCAGCAGACATAGGACTCTCTCCTACGAGCAGTACTTC. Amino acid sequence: CASRHRTLSYEQYF.

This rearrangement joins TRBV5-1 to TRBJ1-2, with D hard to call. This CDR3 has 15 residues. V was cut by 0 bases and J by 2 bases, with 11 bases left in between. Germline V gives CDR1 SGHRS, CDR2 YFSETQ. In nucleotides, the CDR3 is TGCGCCAGCAGCTTGGATGGCAGTTTGAACTATGGCTACACCTTC. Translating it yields CASSLDGSLNYGYTF.

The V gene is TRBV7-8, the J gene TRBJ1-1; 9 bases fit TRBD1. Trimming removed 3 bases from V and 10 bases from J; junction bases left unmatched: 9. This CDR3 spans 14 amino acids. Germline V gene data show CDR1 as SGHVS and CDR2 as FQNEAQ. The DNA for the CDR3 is TGTGCCAGCAGCTTGCGTGCCCTACAGGGGGCAGCTTTCTTT. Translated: CASSLRALQGAAFF. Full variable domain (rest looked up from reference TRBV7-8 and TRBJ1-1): GAGVSQSPRYKVAKRGQDVALRCDPISGHVSLFWYQQALGQGPEFLTYFQNEAQLDKSGLPSDRFFAERPEGSVSTLKIQRTQQEDSAVYLCASSLRALQGAAFFGQGTRLTVV.

The DNA of the CDR3 is TGTGCCAGCAGTGGGGGCGGGACAGTCTATGGCTACACCTTC. Residues: CASSGGGTVYGYTF. The chain is built from TRBV6-5 and TRBJ1-2, with TRBD1 identical over 7 bases. The ends lost 5 bases at V and 4 bases at J; junction bases unmatched: 7. This CDR3 has 14 residues. Germline lookup yields CDR1 MNHEY and CDR2 SVGAGI.

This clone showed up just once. The CDR3 nucleotides read TGTGCCAGCAGTTCCATAGCGGGAGGGGGCTCCTACGAGCAGTACTTC. Translated: CASSSIAGGGSYEQYF. The chain couples TRBV6-6 to TRBJ2-7; TRBD2 aligns across 11 bases. CDR3 size: 16 residues. Trimming cost V 4 bases and J 0 bases; bases outside gene matches: 5. The germline CDR1 and CDR2 sequences are MNHNY and SVGAGI (reference sequence).

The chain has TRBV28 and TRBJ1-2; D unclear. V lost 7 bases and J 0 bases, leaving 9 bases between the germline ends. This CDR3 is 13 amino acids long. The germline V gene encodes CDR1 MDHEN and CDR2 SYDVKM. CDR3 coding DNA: TGTGCCAGCACCAACAGAGCTAACTATGGCTACACCTTC. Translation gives CASTNRANYGYTF.

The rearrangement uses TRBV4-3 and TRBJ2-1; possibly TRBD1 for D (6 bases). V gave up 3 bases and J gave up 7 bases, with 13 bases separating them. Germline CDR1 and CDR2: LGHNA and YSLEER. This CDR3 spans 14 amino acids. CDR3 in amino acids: CASSQGAGVNEQFF. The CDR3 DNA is TGCGCCAGCAGCCAGGGGGCAGGGGTGAATGAGCAGTTCTTC.

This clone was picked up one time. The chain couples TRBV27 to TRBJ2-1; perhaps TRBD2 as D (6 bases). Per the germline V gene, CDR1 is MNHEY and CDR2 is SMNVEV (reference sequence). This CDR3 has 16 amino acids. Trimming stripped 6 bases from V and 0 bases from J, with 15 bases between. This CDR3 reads CASSPSWEASYNEQFF. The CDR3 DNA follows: TGTGCCAGCAGCCCCAGTTGGGAGGCCTCCTACAATGAGCAGTTCTTC.

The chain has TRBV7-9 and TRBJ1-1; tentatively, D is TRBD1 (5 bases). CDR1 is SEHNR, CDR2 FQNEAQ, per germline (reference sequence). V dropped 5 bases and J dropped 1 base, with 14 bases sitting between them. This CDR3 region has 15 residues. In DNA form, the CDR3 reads TGTGCCAGCAGCCCCTCCGGGAGGGGGAACACTGAAGCTTTCTTT. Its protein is CASSPSGRGNTEAFF.

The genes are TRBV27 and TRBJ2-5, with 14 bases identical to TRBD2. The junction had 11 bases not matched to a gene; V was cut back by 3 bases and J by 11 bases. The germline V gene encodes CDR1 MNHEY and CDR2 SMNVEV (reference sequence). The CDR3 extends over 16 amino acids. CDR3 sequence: CASSFQTSGGAFGQYF. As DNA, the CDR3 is TGTGCCAGCAGTTTTCAGACTAGCGGGGGGGCCTTTGGGCAGTACTTC.

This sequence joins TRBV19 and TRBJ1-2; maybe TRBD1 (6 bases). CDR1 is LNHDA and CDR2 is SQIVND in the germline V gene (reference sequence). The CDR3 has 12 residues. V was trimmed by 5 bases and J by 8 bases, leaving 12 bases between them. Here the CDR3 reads CASSDRDTGYTF. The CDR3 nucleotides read TGTGCCAGTAGTGACCGGGACACCGGCTACACCTTC. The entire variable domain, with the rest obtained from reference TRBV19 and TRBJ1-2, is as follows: DGGITQSPKYLFRKEGQNVTLSCEQNLNHDAMYWYRQDPGQGLRLIYYSQIVNDFQKGDIAEGYSVSREKKESFPLTVTSAQKNPTAFYLCASSDRDTGYTFGSGTRLTVV.

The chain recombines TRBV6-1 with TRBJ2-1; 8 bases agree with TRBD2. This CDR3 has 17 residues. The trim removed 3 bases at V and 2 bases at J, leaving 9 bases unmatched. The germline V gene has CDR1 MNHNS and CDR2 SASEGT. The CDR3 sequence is CASSDLLRGRPYNEQFF. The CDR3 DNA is TGTGCCAGCAGTGATCTTCTTCGCGGGAGGCCCTACAATGAGCAGTTCTTC.

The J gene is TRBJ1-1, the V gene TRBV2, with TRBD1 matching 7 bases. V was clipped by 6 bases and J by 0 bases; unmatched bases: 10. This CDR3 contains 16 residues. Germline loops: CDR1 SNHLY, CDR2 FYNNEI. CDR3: CASRFRDSSMNTEAFF. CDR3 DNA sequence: TGTGCCAGCAGATTCCGGGACAGTTCCATGAACACTGAAGCTTTCTTT.

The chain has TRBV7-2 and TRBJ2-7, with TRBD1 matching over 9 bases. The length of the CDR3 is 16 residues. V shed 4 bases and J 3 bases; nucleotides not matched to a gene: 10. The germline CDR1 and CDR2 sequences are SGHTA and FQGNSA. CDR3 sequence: CASSSGRRDRDYEQYF. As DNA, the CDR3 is TGTGCCAGCAGCTCGGGGCGCCGGGACAGGGACTACGAGCAGTACTTC.

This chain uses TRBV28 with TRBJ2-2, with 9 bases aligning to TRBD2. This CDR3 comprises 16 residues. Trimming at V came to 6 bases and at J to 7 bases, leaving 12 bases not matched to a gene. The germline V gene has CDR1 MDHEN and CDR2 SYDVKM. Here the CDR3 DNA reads TGTGCCAGCAGCCCCGGGGGTAGCGGGGGCATCGGGGAGCTGTTTTTT. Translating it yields CASSPGGSGGIGELFF.

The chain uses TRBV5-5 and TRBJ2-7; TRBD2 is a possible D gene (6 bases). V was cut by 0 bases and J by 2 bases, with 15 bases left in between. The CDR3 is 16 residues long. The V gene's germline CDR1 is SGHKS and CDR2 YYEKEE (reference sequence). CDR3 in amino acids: CASSLVWGGGTYEQYF. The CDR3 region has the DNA TGTGCCAGCAGCTTGGTTTGGGGCGGAGGGACCTACGAGCAGTACTTC.

The CDR3 reads CASSLGGDRNYGYTF. CDR3 coding DNA: TGTGCCAGCAGCTTGGGGGGGGACAGAAACTATGGCTACACCTTC. The V and J genes are TRBV5-4 and TRBJ1-2; 7 bases line up with TRBD1. The CDR3 extends over 15 amino acids. J lost 2 bases, V lost 0 bases, and 4 bases had no gene match. Germline CDR1 reads SGHNT; CDR2 reads YYREEE (reference sequence).

The CDR3 is CASSADTGLGETQYF. CDR3 sequence (DNA): TGTGCCAGCAGCGCGGACACGGGACTCGGGGAGACCCAGTACTTC. The chain uses TRBV13 and TRBJ2-5; D may be TRBD2 (6 bases). The CDR3 runs to 15 residues. Germline V CDR1 and CDR2: PRHDT, FYEKMQ (reference sequence). The V end was cut by 5 bases, the J end by 5 bases, with 18 bases between.

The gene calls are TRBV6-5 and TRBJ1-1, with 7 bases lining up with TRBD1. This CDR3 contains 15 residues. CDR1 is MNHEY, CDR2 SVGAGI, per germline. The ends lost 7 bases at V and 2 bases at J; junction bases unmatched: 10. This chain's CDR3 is CASIMTGSGNTEAFF. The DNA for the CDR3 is TGTGCCAGCATCATGACAGGGAGCGGAAACACTGAAGCTTTCTTT.

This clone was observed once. In nucleotides, the CDR3 is TGTGCCAGCAGTTACTCGGGTGGGGGGATTACAGATACGCAGTATTTT. This gives the protein CASSYSGGGITDTQYF. The chain couples TRBV6-5 to TRBJ2-3; maybe TRBD2 (6 bases). The ends were cut back, 0 bases at V and 3 bases at J, with 13 bases in the middle. CDR3 length: 16 residues. The germline V gene has CDR1 MNHEY and CDR2 SVGAGI.